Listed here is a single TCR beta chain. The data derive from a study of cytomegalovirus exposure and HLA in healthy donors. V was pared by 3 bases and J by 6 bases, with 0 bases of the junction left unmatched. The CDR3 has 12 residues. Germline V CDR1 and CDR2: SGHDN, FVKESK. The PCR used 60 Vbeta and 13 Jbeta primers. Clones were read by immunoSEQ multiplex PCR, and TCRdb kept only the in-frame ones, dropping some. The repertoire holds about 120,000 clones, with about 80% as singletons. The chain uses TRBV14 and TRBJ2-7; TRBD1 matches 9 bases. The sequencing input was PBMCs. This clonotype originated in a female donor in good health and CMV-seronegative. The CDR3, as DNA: TGTGCCAGCAGCCAGACAGGGGGCGAGCAGTACTTC. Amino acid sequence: CASSQTGGEQYF.